This TCR beta chain came from a study of radiotherapy plus CTLA-4 blockade in lung cancer. Sequencing was performed with immunoSEQ multiplex PCR; in TCRdb, only in-frame clones are kept and a portion is missing. Of around 80,000 clones in the sample, just under 75% were seen once. This clone was seen a few times. CDR1 is SGHRS and CDR2 is YFSETQ in the germline V gene. CDR3 length: 15 residues. Trimming removed 4 bases from V and 5 bases from J; junction bases left unmatched: 10. The sequence was obtained from a human donor with non-small cell lung cancer whose response to radiotherapy plus ipilimumab could not be evaluated. The specimen was peripheral blood, collected from a patient treated with radiotherapy plus ipilimumab. The J gene is TRBJ2-7, the V gene TRBV5-1; 9 nucleotides agree with TRBD1. This CDR3 reads CASSEPPGQGNEQYF. CDR3 bases: TGCGCCAGCAGCGAACCTCCGGGACAGGGCAACGAGCAGTACTTC.